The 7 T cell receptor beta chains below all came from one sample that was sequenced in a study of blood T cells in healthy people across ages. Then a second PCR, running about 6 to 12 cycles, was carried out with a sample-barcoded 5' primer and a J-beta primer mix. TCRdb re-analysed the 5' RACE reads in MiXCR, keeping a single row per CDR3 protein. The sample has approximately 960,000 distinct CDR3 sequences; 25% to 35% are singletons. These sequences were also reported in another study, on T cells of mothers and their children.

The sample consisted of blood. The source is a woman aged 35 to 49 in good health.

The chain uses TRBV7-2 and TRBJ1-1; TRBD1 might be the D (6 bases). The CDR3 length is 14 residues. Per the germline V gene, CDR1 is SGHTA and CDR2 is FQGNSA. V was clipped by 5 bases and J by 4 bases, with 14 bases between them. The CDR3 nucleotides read TGTGCCAGCAGCCCCGGCAGGGGTGGCACTGAAGCTTTCTTT. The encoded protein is CASSPGRGGTEAFF.

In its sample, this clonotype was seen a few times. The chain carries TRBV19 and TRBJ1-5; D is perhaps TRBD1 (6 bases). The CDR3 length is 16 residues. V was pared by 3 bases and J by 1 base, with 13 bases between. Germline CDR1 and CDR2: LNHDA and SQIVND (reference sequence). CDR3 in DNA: TGTGCCAGTAGTATTCAACAGGGAGTGAGCAATCAGCCCCAGCATTTT. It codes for CASSIQQGVSNQPQHF.

CDR3 sequence: CASSLVGSGGAEEQFF. CDR3 bases: TGTGCCAGCAGCTTAGTAGGTAGCGGGGGGGCCGAAGAGCAGTTCTTC. The chain combines TRBV7-2 with TRBJ2-1; 11 nucleotides agree with TRBD2. V lost 1 base to trimming and J lost 10 bases; unmatched junction nucleotides: 9. CDR3 size: 16 residues. Germline-derived CDR1 and CDR2 are SGHTA and FQGNSA. Full variable domain (remainder filled in from reference TRBV7-2 and TRBJ2-1): GAGVSQSPSNKVTEKGKDVELRCDPISGHTALYWYRQSLGQGLEFLIYFQGNSAPDKSGLPSDRFSAERTGGSVSTLTIQRTQQEDSAVYLCASSLVGSGGAEEQFFGPGTRLTVL.

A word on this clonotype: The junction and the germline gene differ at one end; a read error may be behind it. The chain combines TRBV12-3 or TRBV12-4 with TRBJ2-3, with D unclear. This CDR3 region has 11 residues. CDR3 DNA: TGTGCCAGCGTGGTCGCAGATATGCAGTATTTT. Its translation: CASVVADMQYF.

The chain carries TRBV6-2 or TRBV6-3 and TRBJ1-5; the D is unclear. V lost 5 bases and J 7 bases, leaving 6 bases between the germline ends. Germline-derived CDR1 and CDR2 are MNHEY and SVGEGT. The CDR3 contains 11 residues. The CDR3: CASSMGQPQHF. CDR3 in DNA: TGTGCCAGCAGTATGGGCCAGCCCCAGCATTTT.

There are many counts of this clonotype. CDR3 sequence (DNA): TGCGCCAGCAGCTTGGATGGGCTGGGCTACACCTTC. This codes for CASSLDGLGYTF. The genes are TRBV5-1 and TRBJ1-2, with unresolved D. Germline-derived CDR1 and CDR2 are SGHRS and YFSETQ. This CDR3 is built from 12 residues. Trimming removed 0 bases from V and 8 bases from J, with 8 bases in between.

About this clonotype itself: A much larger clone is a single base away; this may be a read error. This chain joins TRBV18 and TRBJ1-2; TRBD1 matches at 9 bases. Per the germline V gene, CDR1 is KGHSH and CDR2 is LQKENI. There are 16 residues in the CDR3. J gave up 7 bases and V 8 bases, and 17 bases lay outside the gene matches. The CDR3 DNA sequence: TGTGCCAGCCCATCTGGGACAGGGAACCTTGCGGCTGGCTACACCTTC. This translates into CASPSGTGNLAAGYTF. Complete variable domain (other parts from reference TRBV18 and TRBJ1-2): NAGVMQNPRHLVRRRGQEARLRCSPMKGHSHVYWYRQLPEEGLKFMVYLQKENIIDESGMPKERFSAEFPKEGPSILRIQQVVRGDSAAYFCASPSGTGNLAAGYTFGSGTRLTVV.